What follows are 32 T cell receptor beta chains derived from one specimen sequenced in a study of beta chain features in type 1 diabetes. Study findings and constraints: Type 1 diabetes patients showed a moderate but significant shortening of TCRB CDR3s in all four CD4+ subsets.

These receptors lack a known antigen. Sequencing targeted expressed TCRB transcripts, as all isolated RNA had been reverse transcribed. The repertoire was sequenced with immunoSEQ multiplex PCR; TCRdb's copy has only in-frame clones and lacks some. The sample shows hundreds of thousands of clones, more than 12% of them seen only once. Sequencing was carried out using naive CD4+ T cells from blood. The receptor source for this set is a young man with type 1 diabetes.

Only a few counts were recorded for this clone. The chain is built from TRBV2 and TRBJ2-5, with TRBD2 matching over 9 bases. Germline CDR1 and CDR2: SNHLY and FYNNEI. The CDR3 covers 16 residues. The V gene end was trimmed by 7 bases and the J gene end by 1 base; junction bases not matched to a gene: 10. The CDR3 sequence: CASIGGSGSPQETQYF. Here the CDR3 DNA reads TGTGCCAGCATCGGGGGTAGCGGGAGCCCCCAAGAGACCCAGTACTTC.

The sample holds a few counts of this clone. The V and J genes are TRBV29-1 and TRBJ2-1; TRBD1 matches 10 bases. The CDR3 is 13 residues long. V gave up 8 bases and J gave up 8 bases; unmatched junction bases: 9. Germline assignment: CDR1 SQVTM and CDR2 ANQGSEA. This CDR3 is CSYRDRGVDEQFF. The DNA for the CDR3 is TGCAGCTACCGGGACAGGGGCGTCGATGAGCAGTTCTTC.

The rearrangement links TRBV28 to TRBJ2-4; 9 bases align to TRBD2. Trimming took 5 bases from V and 0 from J; bases not matched to a gene: 8. In germline, CDR1 is MDHEN, CDR2 SYDVKM. The CDR3 loop spans 17 amino acids. The CDR3 DNA sequence: TGTGCCAGCAGTGACGTGACTAGCGGAATAGCCAAAAACATTCAGTACTTC. Its protein is CASSDVTSGIAKNIQYF.

This clone was recorded a few times. This rearrangement joins TRBV9 to TRBJ1-1; a possible D gene is TRBD1 (5 bases). Looked up from germline, CDR1 is SGDLS and CDR2 is YYNGEE. Trimming pared 4 bases from V and 4 bases from J, leaving 20 bases between. The CDR3 extends over 16 amino acids. CDR3 sequence: CASSSRPLGGSTEAFF. In DNA form, the CDR3 reads TGTGCCAGCAGCTCCCGACCCTTGGGGGGGAGCACTGAAGCTTTCTTT.

This clone has only a few counts. The chain is built from TRBV5-6 and TRBJ2-7; 13 bases line up with TRBD2. Per the germline V gene, CDR1 is SGHDT and CDR2 is YYEEEE. The CDR3 is made up of 15 amino acids. V was clipped by 3 bases and J by 2 bases; unmatched bases: 2. This CDR3 is CASSSGLAGPYEQYF. Written as DNA, the CDR3 is TGTGCCAGCAGCTCGGGACTAGCGGGACCCTACGAGCAGTACTTC.

This clone was found a few times. The chain recombines TRBV7-3 with TRBJ2-3, with 9 bases identical to TRBD2. V trimming: 4 bases; J trimming: 0 bases; junction bases outside the gene matches: 14. The CDR3 runs 19 residues. Germline assignment: CDR1 SGHTA and CDR2 FQGTGA. CDR3 amino acids: CASSSLGRRGGRSTDTQYF. Here the CDR3 DNA reads TGTGCCAGCAGCTCCCTCGGGAGGCGGGGGGGCCGGAGCACAGATACGCAGTATTTT. The complete variable domain, with remaining parts taken from reference TRBV7-3 and TRBJ2-3, reads GAGVSQTPSNKVTEKGKYVELRCDPISGHTALYWYRQSLGQGPEFLIYFQGTGAADDSGLPNDRFFAVRPEGSVSTLKIQRTERGDSAVYLCASSSLGRRGGRSTDTQYFGPGTRLTVL.

The chain couples TRBV7-9 to TRBJ1-3; D gene uncertain. V was shortened by 4 bases and J by 0 bases, with 7 bases between the two germline ends. The CDR3 is made up of 14 amino acids. Germline lookup yields CDR1 SEHNR and CDR2 FQNEAQ (reference sequence). The CDR3, as DNA: TGTGCCAGCAGCTCGCCGAGCTCTGGAAACACCATATATTTT. It yields the protein CASSSPSSGNTIYF.

The sample holds a few counts of this clone. The V gene is TRBV29-1, the J gene TRBJ2-7; D is unresolved. Germline CDR1 and CDR2: SQVTM and ANQGSEA. V was trimmed by 4 bases and J by 4 bases, leaving 11 bases between them. The CDR3 consists of 12 residues. CDR3 coding DNA: TGCAGCGTTGGGACGTTGAGATACGAGCAGTACTTC. Translated: CSVGTLRYEQYF.

As concerns this clone: Compared with germline, one end of the junction differs, possibly owing to a read error. In DNA, the CDR3 is TGTGCTAGCAGCCCACAGGGAGCCCAACTGTGGAACGAGCAGTACTTC. Amino acid sequence: CASSPQGAQLWNEQYF. This chain connects TRBV7-7 to TRBJ2-7, with D possibly being TRBD1 (6 bases). CDR1 SSHAT and CDR2 FNYEAQ come from the germline V gene (reference sequence). This CDR3 is 16 amino acids long.

This clone turned up a few times. The CDR3 loop is CAAGAGRSSYEQYF. The CDR3 bases are TGTGCCGCCGGTGCGGGGAGAAGCTCCTACGAGCAGTACTTC. The chain uses TRBV6-5 and TRBJ2-7; tentative D call: TRBD2 (6 bases). The germline V and J ends were trimmed by 11 bases and 0 bases, with 17 bases remaining between them. The CDR3 is 14 amino acids. CDR1 is MNHEY and CDR2 is SVGAGI in the germline V gene.

There are a few counts of this clone. The chain employs TRBV7-2 and TRBJ2-2; no firm D call. Trimming cost V 2 bases and J 3 bases, with 10 bases left between them. There are 15 residues in the CDR3. CDR1 and CDR2 (germline): SGHTA, FQGNSA. CDR3 DNA sequence: TGTGCCAGCAGCTTATTAGGGCGAGACACCGGGGAGCTGTTTTTT. Translation gives CASSLLGRDTGELFF. The full variable domain, its missing parts supplied by reference TRBV7-2 and TRBJ2-2, is GAGVSQSPSNKVTEKGKDVELRCDPISGHTALYWYRQSLGQGLEFLIYFQGNSAPDKSGLPSDRFSAERTGGSVSTLTIQRTQQEDSAVYLCASSLLGRDTGELFFGEGSRLTVL.

The gene calls are TRBV7-2 and TRBJ1-2; 7 positions match TRBD1. Germline CDR1 and CDR2: SGHTA and FQGNSA. The CDR3 has 13 residues. J gave up 10 bases and V 5 bases, and 10 bases lay outside the gene matches. The CDR3 spells CASSLSGGQPYTF. CDR3 coding DNA: TGTGCCAGCAGCCTGTCCGGGGGACAGCCCTACACCTTC.

This sequence joins TRBV9 and TRBJ2-3; D not certain. This CDR3 has 15 residues. V lost 2 bases and J 3 bases, leaving 13 bases between the germline ends. The germline V gene encodes CDR1 SGDLS and CDR2 YYNGEE. CDR3: CASSVFSIGTDTQYF. The CDR3 nucleotides read TGTGCCAGCAGCGTTTTCAGCATTGGTACAGATACGCAGTATTTT.

The chain recombines TRBV5-6 with TRBJ2-7, with 12 bases identical to TRBD2. The V segment lost 5 bases and the J segment 0 bases; nucleotides outside the gene matches: 3. The germline gives CDR1 SGHDT, CDR2 YYEEEE. The CDR3 loop spans 15 amino acids. The CDR3 nucleotides are TGTGCCAGCAGTTCGACTAGCGGGAGCTCCTACGAGCAGTACTTC. Encoded protein: CASSSTSGSSYEQYF.

V usage is TRBV5-1 and J usage is TRBJ2-5; D remains unclear. The CDR3 has 14 residues. Trimming removed 4 bases at V and 2 bases at J, with 12 bases between. Germline CDR1 is SGHRS and CDR2 is YFSETQ. CDR3 nucleotide sequence: TGCGCCAGCAGCCGACGAGCGAATCAAGAGACCCAGTACTTC. Translated, it gives CASSRRANQETQYF.

The rearrangement links TRBV30 to TRBJ2-7, with 8 bases matching TRBD1. Trimming removed 0 bases from V and 2 bases from J; junction bases left unmatched: 15. The CDR3 runs to 18 residues. Germline V lookup: CDR1 GTSNPN, CDR2 SVGIG (reference sequence). DNA of the CDR3: TGTGCCTGGAGTGTACCACAGAGCTGGACAGGGTCGACCTACGAGCAGTACTTC. It is translated as CAWSVPQSWTGSTYEQYF.

This clone appeared a few times. The chain has TRBV5-1 and TRBJ2-7, with a weak D call TRBD2 (6 bases). The CDR3 length is 14 residues. Trimming shortened V by 0 bases and J by 3 bases, and 10 bases separated the two germline ends. Looked up from germline, CDR1 is SGHRS and CDR2 is YFSETQ. Here the CDR3 reads CASSLGGNNYEQYF. The CDR3 DNA sequence: TGCGCCAGCAGCTTGGGCGGGAACAACTACGAGCAGTACTTC.

The chain uses TRBV5-6 and TRBJ2-2; a weak D match, TRBD1 (6 bases). This CDR3 region has 14 residues. V lost 1 base and J 5 bases, leaving 9 bases between the germline ends. Germline loops: CDR1 SGHDT, CDR2 YYEEEE. In nucleotides, the CDR3 is TGTGCCAGCAGCTTGCAGGGGTTAACCGGGGAGCTGTTTTTT. This codes for CASSLQGLTGELFF.

This clone was picked up a small number of times. The genes are TRBV30 and TRBJ1-2; D unresolved. Germline values: CDR1 GTSNPN, CDR2 SVGIG (reference sequence). The CDR3 runs 13 residues. Between the trimmed V and J ends, which lost 1 base and 0 bases, there was a span of 6 bases. CDR3 bases: TGTGCCTGGAGTGCCGAGTCTAACTATGGCTACACCTTC. It translates to CAWSAESNYGYTF.

The chain recombines TRBV6-6 with TRBJ1-5; D is ambiguous. Trimming cost V 9 bases and J 0 bases, with 9 bases left between them. The CDR3 has 13 residues. CDR1 is MNHNY, CDR2 SVGAGI, per germline (reference sequence). The CDR3 loop reads CASGENSNQPQHF. The CDR3 coding sequence is TGTGCCAGTGGGGAGAATAGCAATCAGCCCCAGCATTTT.

The genes are TRBV11-2 and TRBJ2-1; TRBD2 matches at 12 bases. CDR3 size: 16 residues. V shed 4 bases, J shed 10 bases, and the junction held 11 bases outside the gene matches. Germline values: CDR1 SGHAT, CDR2 FQNNGV. CDR3 nucleotide sequence: TGTGCCAGCAGCTCCTCCCGGACTAGCGGGGTCAGGGAGCAGTTCTTC. Its protein product is CASSSSRTSGVREQFF.

This clone appeared a few times. The rearrangement uses TRBV29-1 and TRBJ2-5; the match to TRBD2 covers 13 bases. The CDR3 contains 15 residues. Losses at the gene ends were 7 bases for V and 3 bases for J; bases not matched to a gene: 8. Germline CDR1 reads SQVTM; CDR2 reads ANQGSEA. As DNA, the CDR3 is TGCAGCGGGGGAGGTACTAGCGGGAGGGAAGAGACCCAGTACTTC. Protein sequence: CSGGGTSGREETQYF.

In its sample, this clone was seen a few times. The chain recombines TRBV7-2 with TRBJ2-1, with no clear D. Germline-derived CDR1 and CDR2 are SGHTA and FQGNSA. Trimming removed 5 bases from V and 0 bases from J, with 14 bases in between. The CDR3 extends over 16 amino acids. The CDR3 sequence: CASSLAGPNSYNEQFF. Written as DNA, the CDR3 is TGTGCCAGCAGCCTGGCAGGACCAAACTCCTACAATGAGCAGTTCTTC.

CDR3 loop: CAWIRRGLQETQYF. The DNA for the CDR3 is TGTGCCTGGATCCGGCGGGGCCTGCAAGAGACCCAGTACTTC. The rearrangement joins TRBV30 to TRBJ2-5; weak D call: TRBD2 (6 bases). The CDR3 contains 14 residues. Germline loops: CDR1 GTSNPN, CDR2 SVGIG (reference sequence). V was pared by 4 bases and J by 2 bases, with 14 bases between.

V and J are TRBV27 and TRBJ1-2; a weak D match, TRBD1 (5 bases). The V gene lost 3 bases and the J gene lost 8 bases, with 13 bases spanning the gap. CDR3 length: 13 amino acids. The germline CDR1 and CDR2 sequences are MNHEY and SMNVEV (reference sequence). The CDR3 spells CASSFLKGTGYTF. CDR3 nucleotides: TGTGCCAGCAGTTTTCTGAAGGGGACGGGCTACACCTTC.

The gene calls are TRBV7-2 and TRBJ2-5; D call uncertain. Trimming left V 1 base short and J 9 bases short, with 15 bases between. Germline CDR1 is SGHTA and CDR2 is FQGNSA. CDR3 length: 14 amino acids. The CDR3 loop is CASSLEAGRLAQYF. The DNA for the CDR3 is TGTGCCAGCAGCTTAGAGGCTGGCAGGCTCGCCCAGTACTTC.

About this clone: The same CDR3 also results from other DNA sequences found in this sample. This chain joins TRBV2 and TRBJ2-1; no firm D call. CDR1 is SNHLY, CDR2 FYNNEI, per germline. The ends were cut back, 4 bases at V and 0 bases at J, with 1 base in the middle. The CDR3 has 12 amino acids. The DNA of the CDR3 is TGTGCCAGCAGTGGCTCCTACAATGAGCAGTTCTTC. Residues: CASSGSYNEQFF.

This clone was recorded a few times. The chain employs TRBV9 and TRBJ1-1, with unresolved D. This CDR3 is built from 16 residues. Germline CDR1 and CDR2: SGDLS and YYNGEE. Trimming left V 3 bases short and J 5 bases short, with 20 bases between. CDR3 bases: TGTGCCAGCAGCGGATCAAGACCGGGCCAGAGGACTGAAGCTTTCTTT. As protein: CASSGSRPGQRTEAFF.

This clone was recorded a few times. The rearrangement links TRBV21-1 to TRBJ2-5; TRBD1, as called in the table, went unchecked against the DNA. TRBV21-1 is deemed a pseudogene. The CDR3 is 13 amino acids. The CDR3 is CASTGQGGETQYF. CDR3 nucleotide sequence: TGTGCCAGCACCGGACAGGGCGGAGAGACCCAGTACTTC.

The V and J genes are TRBV7-2 and TRBJ1-2; 9 nucleotides agree with TRBD1. Trimming removed 6 bases from V and 4 bases from J; junction bases left unmatched: 6. The germline V gene encodes CDR1 SGHTA and CDR2 FQGNSA. The CDR3 has 14 amino acids. CDR3 bases: TGTGCCAGCAGTCGACAGGGGGTCGGCTATGGCTACACCTTC. It translates to CASSRQGVGYGYTF.

V and J are TRBV6-5 and TRBJ2-1; 7 bases are a match to TRBD2. V lost 0 bases, J lost 10 bases, and 6 bases stayed unmatched. Germline V CDR1 and CDR2: MNHEY, SVGAGI. The CDR3 extends over 14 amino acids. The CDR3 sequence: CASSYSPTSPEQFF. The CDR3 coding sequence is TGTGCCAGCAGTTACTCCCCGACTAGCCCGGAGCAGTTCTTC.

The chain combines TRBV25-1 with TRBJ2-7; 9 nucleotides agree with TRBD2. The CDR3 sequence is 15 residues long. The ends lost 1 base at V and 4 bases at J; junction bases unmatched: 5. The germline V gene has CDR1 MGHDK and CDR2 SYGVNS. CDR3 amino acids: CASSELSSGSYEQYF. DNA of the CDR3: TGTGCCAGCAGTGAATTGAGTAGCGGGAGTTACGAGCAGTACTTC.